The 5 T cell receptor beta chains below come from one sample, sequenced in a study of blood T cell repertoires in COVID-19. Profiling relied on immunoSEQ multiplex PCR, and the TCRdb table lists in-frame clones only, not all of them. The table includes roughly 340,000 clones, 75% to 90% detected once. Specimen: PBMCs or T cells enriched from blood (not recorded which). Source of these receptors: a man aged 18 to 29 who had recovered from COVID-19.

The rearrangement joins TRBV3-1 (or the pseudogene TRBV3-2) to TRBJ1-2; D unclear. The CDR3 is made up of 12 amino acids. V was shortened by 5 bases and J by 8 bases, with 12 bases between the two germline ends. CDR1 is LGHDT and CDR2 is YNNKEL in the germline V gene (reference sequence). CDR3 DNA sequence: TGTGCCAGCAGCTTGGGATCGGGGGGCTACACCTTC. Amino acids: CASSLGSGGYTF.

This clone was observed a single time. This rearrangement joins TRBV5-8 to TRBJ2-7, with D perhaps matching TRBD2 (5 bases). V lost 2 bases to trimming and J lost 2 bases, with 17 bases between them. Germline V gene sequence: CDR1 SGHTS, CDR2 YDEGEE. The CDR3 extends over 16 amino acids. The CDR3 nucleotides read TGTGCCAGCAGCTTATTACTAGGCCTTGGGACCTACGAGCAGTACTTC. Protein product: CASSLLLGLGTYEQYF.

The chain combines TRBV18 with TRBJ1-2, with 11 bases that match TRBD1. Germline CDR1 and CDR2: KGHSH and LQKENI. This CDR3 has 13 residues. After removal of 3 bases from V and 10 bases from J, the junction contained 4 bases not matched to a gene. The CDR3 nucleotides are TGTGCCAGCTCACCGGACAGGGGGCATGTCTACACCTTC. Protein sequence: CASSPDRGHVYTF.

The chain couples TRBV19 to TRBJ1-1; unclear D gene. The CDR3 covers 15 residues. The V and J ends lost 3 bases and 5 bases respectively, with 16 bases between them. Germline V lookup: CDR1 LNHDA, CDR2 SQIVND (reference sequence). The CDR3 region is CASSIFHPPRTEAFF. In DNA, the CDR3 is TGTGCCAGTAGTATTTTCCACCCCCCGAGGACTGAAGCTTTCTTT. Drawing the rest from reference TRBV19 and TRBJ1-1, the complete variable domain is DGGITQSPKYLFRKEGQNVTLSCEQNLNHDAMYWYRQDPGQGLRLIYYSQIVNDFQKGDIAEGYSVSREKKESFPLTVTSAQKNPTAFYLCASSIFHPPRTEAFFGQGTRLTVV.

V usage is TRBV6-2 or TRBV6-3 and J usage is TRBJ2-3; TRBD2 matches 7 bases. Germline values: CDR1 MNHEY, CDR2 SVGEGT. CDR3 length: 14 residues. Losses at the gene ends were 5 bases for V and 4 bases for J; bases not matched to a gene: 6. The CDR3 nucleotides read TGTGCCAGCAGTCCCGCCCGGGGGGCAGATACGCAGTATTTT. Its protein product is CASSPARGADTQYF.